The present T cell receptor beta chain was sequenced within a study of CD8+CD57+ T cells in acquired aplastic anemia. Study details: Quantities of DNA derived from sorted CD4+ and CD8+ cells averaged approximately 3 ug.

In its sample, this clonotype was seen a few times. Its specificity is unknown. The study profiled TCR beta VDJ and CDR3 using genomic DNA as template. TCRdb ran MiXCR on the reads and lists one entry per CDR3 protein. The profile covers approximately 150,000 distinct CDR3 sequences, with 71% appearing a single time and around 45% taken by the ten largest. V lost 5 bases and J lost 2, with 9 bases in between. CDR1 and CDR2 from the germline V gene are KGHDR and SFDVKD. The CDR3 is 13 amino acids. CD8+CD57+ cell expansion had been shown by flow cytometry in patients chosen for sequencing. All patients were therapy-naive when blood was sampled. Findings and caveats of the study: In common between the patients and the controls were twenty-nine CD8+ CDR3 sequences.

The chain employs TRBV24-1 and TRBJ2-7; TRBD2 is a possible D gene (5 bases). Specimen: sorted CD4+, CD8+, or CD8+CD57+ T cells (not recorded which) from PBMCs. The source of this sequence is a human donor with aplastic anemia. The CDR3 DNA reads TGTGCCACCAGTGGAACCGGGACCTACGAGCAGTACTTC. It encodes CATSGTGTYEQYF.